The 25 T cell receptor beta chains in this list originate from one sample, sequenced in a study of cytomegalovirus exposure and HLA in healthy donors. The PCR had 60 Vbeta and 13 Jbeta primers. Repertoires were generated with immunoSEQ multiplex PCR, while TCRdb's copy carries only in-frame clones and drops some. The table includes about 140,000 clones, 75% to 80% detected once. The source material was PBMCs. The receptors stem from a male donor in good health and CMV-seronegative.

The V call is TRBV6-5, the J call TRBJ2-7, with D tentatively TRBD1 (6 bases). This CDR3 region has 11 residues. Germline V CDR1 and CDR2: MNHEY, SVGAGI. Deletions cut 6 bases from V and 12 bases from J, with 15 bases between. The CDR3 region is CASSPTGQLYF. The CDR3 DNA is TGTGCCAGCAGCCCGACTGGACAGCTGTACTTC.

The rearrangement links TRBV27 to TRBJ1-1; possible D gene TRBD1, 5 bases. Deletions cut 2 bases from V and 5 bases from J, with 9 bases between. The CDR3 sequence is 13 residues long. CDR1 and CDR2 from the germline V gene are MNHEY and SMNVEV (reference sequence). CDR3 sequence reads: CASSLQAGTEAFF. Written as DNA, the CDR3 is TGTGCCAGCAGTTTACAGGCAGGGACTGAAGCTTTCTTT.

The CDR3 coding sequence is TGCGCCAGCAGCTTGGGGACAGTCCTTTACGGGGAGCTGTTTTTT. Encoded protein: CASSLGTVLYGELFF. The rearrangement joins TRBV5-1 to TRBJ2-2, with a weak D call TRBD1 (6 bases). Trimming cost V 0 bases and J 7 bases, with 13 bases left between them. CDR1 SGHRS and CDR2 YFSETQ come from the germline V gene. The CDR3 has 15 residues. Full variable domain (remainder filled in from reference TRBV5-1 and TRBJ2-2): KAGVTQTPRYLIKTRGQQVTLSCSPISGHRSVSWYQQTPGQGLQFLFEYFSETQRNKGNFPGRFSGRQFSNSRSEMNVSTLELGDSALYLCASSLGTVLYGELFFGEGSRLTVL.

This clone turned up a few times. This chain joins TRBV4-3 and TRBJ2-5, with 8 nucleotides matching TRBD2. This CDR3 has 16 residues. CDR1 and CDR2 from the germline V gene are LGHNA and YSLEER. The ends lost 4 bases at V and 0 bases at J; junction bases unmatched: 7. The CDR3 loop is CASSPLAGGHQETQYF. As DNA, the CDR3 is TGCGCCAGCAGCCCACTTGCGGGGGGACACCAAGAGACCCAGTACTTC.

The CDR3 region is CASSLRVYGQPQHF. The CDR3 DNA is TGTGCCAGCAGTTTGAGGGTATATGGTCAGCCCCAGCATTTT. This chain uses TRBV27 with TRBJ1-5, with D hard to call. The CDR3 length is 14 residues. Germline CDR1 MNHEY, CDR2 SMNVEV (reference sequence). V gave up 3 bases and J gave up 6 bases, with 12 bases separating them.

The CDR3 spells CASSQGSSGVYEQYF. The CDR3 nucleotides are TGTGCCAGCAGCCAAGGGTCTAGCGGGGTTTACGAGCAGTACTTC. This chain links TRBV4-2 with TRBJ2-7, with TRBD2 identical over 9 bases. V dropped 1 base and J dropped 4; count of bases not matched to a gene: 5. Germline lookup yields CDR1 LGHNA and CDR2 YNFKEQ. The length of the CDR3 is 15 residues.

In regard to this clone: Other DNA sequences within the sample encode an identical CDR3. This rearrangement joins TRBV11-3 to TRBJ2-7, with no clear D. Germline V gene sequence: CDR1 SGHNT, CDR2 YENEEA. The V end was cut by 2 bases, the J end by 3 bases, with 8 bases between. The length of the CDR3 is 13 residues. As DNA, the CDR3 is TGTGCCAGCAGCTTAAGTAGTAGCTACGAGCAGTACTTC. This sequence encodes CASSLSSSYEQYF. The full variable domain, completed using reference TRBV11-3 and TRBJ2-7, is EAGVVQSPRYKIIEKKQPVAFWCNPISGHNTLYWYLQNLGQGPELLIRYENEEAVDDSQLPKDRFSAERLKGVDSTLKIQPAELGDSAVYLCASSLSSSYEQYFGPGTRLTVT.

This clone was detected only a few times. The chain links TRBV7-3 to TRBJ2-5; D not resolved. The CDR3 is 13 residues long. V gave up 3 bases and J gave up 5 bases, with 10 bases separating them. CDR1 is SGHTA, CDR2 FQGTGA, per germline. CDR3 bases: TGTGCCAGCAGCTTGTCTAGATCGGAGACCCAGTACTTC. Amino acid sequence: CASSLSRSETQYF.

This rearrangement joins TRBV7-9 to TRBJ2-6; no clear D. The CDR3 covers 12 residues. Germline values: CDR1 SEHNR, CDR2 FQNEAQ (reference sequence). Trimming took off 4 bases at V and 4 bases at J, with 2 bases between the two ends. The CDR3 reads CASSSGANVLTF. The CDR3 DNA follows: TGTGCCAGCAGCTCAGGGGCCAACGTCCTGACTTTC.

The chain carries TRBV2 and TRBJ1-5; 7 bases line up with TRBD1. The CDR3 runs 14 residues. Germline CDR1 SNHLY, CDR2 FYNNEI. V was pared by 1 base and J by 5 bases, with 2 bases of the junction left unmatched. CDR3 amino acids: CASSEGQGDQPQHF. For the CDR3, the DNA is TGTGCCAGCAGTGAAGGGCAGGGGGATCAGCCCCAGCATTTT.

This sequence joins TRBV5-1 and TRBJ2-2; D gene ambiguous. The CDR3 length is 15 residues. Trimming pared 3 bases from V and 1 base from J, leaving 10 bases between. CDR1 and CDR2 from the germline V gene are SGHRS and YFSETQ. This chain's CDR3 is CASSSSAVNTGELFF. CDR3 coding DNA: TGCGCCAGCAGCTCCTCGGCGGTGAACACCGGGGAGCTGTTTTTT.

The chain couples TRBV18 to TRBJ1-1, with 7 bases that match TRBD1. After removal of 7 bases from V and 0 bases from J, the junction contained 5 bases not matched to a gene. Germline CDR1 and CDR2: KGHSH and LQKENI. The CDR3 length is 14 residues. The chain's CDR3 is CASLGGLMNTEAFF. DNA for the CDR3: TGTGCCAGCTTAGGGGGCTTAATGAACACTGAAGCTTTCTTT.

The V call is TRBV28, the J call TRBJ1-6; no firm D call. V was clipped by 6 bases and J by 7 bases, with 4 bases between them. This CDR3 spans 11 amino acids. Germline loops: CDR1 MDHEN, CDR2 SYDVKM. For the CDR3, the DNA is TGTGCCAGCAGCTCGAATTCACCCCTCCACTTT. Its protein is CASSSNSPLHF.

CDR3 in amino acids: CASGLGAFQETQYF. CDR3 nucleotide sequence: TGTGCCAGCGGATTGGGGGCCTTTCAAGAGACCCAGTACTTC. The rearrangement links TRBV5-6 to TRBJ2-5; tentative D call: TRBD1 (6 bases). Trimming cost V 7 bases and J 2 bases, with 15 bases left between them. Germline V gene sequence: CDR1 SGHDT, CDR2 YYEEEE. This CDR3 is 14 amino acids long.

V is TRBV9 and J is TRBJ2-7; 7 bases are a match to TRBD2. The CDR3 is 16 amino acids. V gave up 0 bases and J gave up 1 base; unmatched junction bases: 7. The germline V gene encodes CDR1 SGDLS and CDR2 YYNGEE. CDR3 protein: CASSVDGAGMSYEQYF. CDR3 sequence (DNA): TGTGCCAGCAGCGTAGACGGAGCGGGAATGTCCTACGAGCAGTACTTC.

The rearrangement joins TRBV2 to TRBJ1-2; D may be TRBD1 (6 bases). The CDR3 loop spans 15 amino acids. Germline V lookup: CDR1 SNHLY, CDR2 FYNNEI. Trimming stripped 3 bases from V and 8 bases from J, with 19 bases between. CDR3 sequence: CASSERQAAQGGYTF. The CDR3 nucleotides read TGTGCCAGCAGTGAGAGACAGGCGGCTCAGGGGGGCTACACCTTC.

The chain has TRBV6-6 and TRBJ2-2, with 11 bases identical to TRBD2. The V gene end was trimmed by 6 bases and the J gene end by 6 bases; junction bases not matched to a gene: 3. This CDR3 spans 14 amino acids. Germline lookup yields CDR1 MNHNY and CDR2 SVGAGI (reference sequence). The chain's CDR3 is CASRLAGGPGELFF. The CDR3 DNA reads as TGTGCCAGCAGGCTAGCGGGGGGCCCCGGGGAGCTGTTTTTT.

This clone showed up just a few times. CDR3 sequence: CASSSPPPLADNEQFF. The CDR3 DNA reads as TGTGCCAGCAGCTCCCCTCCTCCACTAGCGGACAATGAGCAGTTCTTC. The V call is TRBV7-9, the J call TRBJ2-1; 8 nucleotides match TRBD2. The length of the CDR3 is 16 residues. Trimming removed 4 bases from V and 5 bases from J; junction bases left unmatched: 10. Germline lookup yields CDR1 SEHNR and CDR2 FQNEAQ (reference sequence).

This chain links TRBV6-1 with TRBJ1-1; 7 nucleotides line up with TRBD1. The V gene end was trimmed by 7 bases and the J gene end by 10 bases; junction bases not matched to a gene: 12. There are 13 residues in the CDR3. CDR1 is MNHNS, CDR2 SASEGT, per germline. CDR3 in DNA: TGTGCCAGCAACGGACAGGAAGGAGAAGGAGCTTTCTTT. Its translation is CASNGQEGEGAFF.

This chain joins TRBV7-9 and TRBJ2-1; 10 bases line up with TRBD2. The V segment lost 8 bases and the J segment 2 bases; nucleotides outside the gene matches: 3. CDR1 and CDR2 from the germline V gene are SEHNR and FQNEAQ (reference sequence). CDR3 size: 14 residues. Written as DNA, the CDR3 is TGTGCCAGCCTCGGGACTAGCGCCTACAATGAGCAGTTCTTC. Translated: CASLGTSAYNEQFF.

The chain has TRBV19 and TRBJ2-7, with a weak D call TRBD2 (5 bases). The CDR3 is made up of 12 amino acids. V lost 7 bases and J lost 7, with 14 bases in between. Germline CDR1 reads LNHDA; CDR2 reads SQIVND (reference sequence). In nucleotides, the CDR3 is TGTGCCAGTACCGGGGATAGGGAAGAGCAGTACTTC. Its translation is CASTGDREEQYF.

V and J are TRBV19 and TRBJ2-5, with 7 nucleotides matching TRBD2. Germline CDR1 reads LNHDA; CDR2 reads SQIVND (reference sequence). The V gene end was trimmed by 3 bases and the J gene end by 7 bases; junction bases not matched to a gene: 11. The CDR3 is 15 residues long. In nucleotides, the CDR3 is TGTGCCAGTAGTATGGGAGGGCCGCCCTCGGGGACCCAGTACTTC. Translated: CASSMGGPPSGTQYF. Drawing the rest from reference TRBV19 and TRBJ2-5, the complete variable domain is DGGITQSPKYLFRKEGQNVTLSCEQNLNHDAMYWYRQDPGQGLRLIYYSQIVNDFQKGDIAEGYSVSREKKESFPLTVTSAQKNPTAFYLCASSMGGPPSGTQYFGPGTRLLVL.

This clone was counted between two and nine times. This rearrangement joins TRBV7-9 to TRBJ1-6; tentative D call: TRBD1 (5 bases). CDR1 is SEHNR, CDR2 FQNEAQ, per germline (reference sequence). CDR3 size: 14 residues. V was shortened by 2 bases and J by 9 bases, with 11 bases between the two germline ends. CDR3 region: CASSLPRVSSPLHF. DNA of the CDR3: TGTGCCAGCAGCTTACCCAGGGTCTCTTCACCCCTCCACTTT.

The rearrangement links TRBV29-1 to TRBJ2-7; 9 nucleotides agree with TRBD2. CDR3 length: 15 residues. CDR1 is SQVTM and CDR2 is ANQGSEA in the germline V gene. V was pared by 4 bases and J by 1 base, with 8 bases of the junction left unmatched. CDR3: CSVVSTSGLSYEQYF. The DNA for the CDR3 is TGCAGCGTTGTCTCGACTAGCGGCTTATCCTACGAGCAGTACTTC.

The genes are TRBV7-2 and TRBJ1-5; the D is unclear. Germline V CDR1 and CDR2: SGHTA, FQGNSA. The V end was cut by 1 base, the J end by 7 bases, with 8 bases between. The CDR3 covers 13 residues. The CDR3 nucleotides read TGTGCCAGCAGCTTAGTCCTCTTGCAGCCCCAGCATTTT. It translates to CASSLVLLQPQHF. Using reference TRBV7-2 and TRBJ1-5 for the parts outside the CDR3, the full variable domain is GAGVSQSPSNKVTEKGKDVELRCDPISGHTALYWYRQSLGQGLEFLIYFQGNSAPDKSGLPSDRFSAERTGGSVSTLTIQRTQQEDSAVYLCASSLVLLQPQHFGDGTRLSIL.